The sequence of this TCR beta chain was determined in a study of T cells after posttransplantation cyclophosphamide. Overall study results and limits: Recipient CMV seropositivity and CMV reactivation strongly tracked TRB clonality.

Busulfan-fludarabine conditioning, marrow transplant, and cyclophosphamide on days +3 and +4 were administered. This clone has just a few counts. Its specificity is not known. Libraries were prepared by immunoSEQ multiplex PCR; TCRdb keeps only in-frame clonotypes and omits some of them. The data contain around 9,000 clones, 70% to 90% of them singletons. V was trimmed by 3 bases and J by 3 bases, leaving 9 bases between them. Germline assignment: CDR1 SGHAT and CDR2 FQNNGV. The CDR3 totals 14 residues. The chain couples TRBV11-2 to TRBJ1-5; D gene ambiguous. The clonotype was recovered from a female patient aged 40 to 55 who received an allogeneic stem cell transplant from an unrelated donor, was CMV-positive, and had no GVHD. Some T cells may be graft donor cells. The sample here was PBMCs, taken after allogeneic stem cell transplant with posttransplant cyclophosphamide. CDR3 sequence (DNA): TGTGCCAGCAGCTTGGGAGTGAACAATCAGCCCCAGCATTTT. It codes for CASSLGVNNQPQHF.